The 14 T cell receptor beta chains in this list originate from one sample, sequenced in a study of T-cell memory formation after mild COVID-19. TCRdb reprocessed the 5' RACE reads via MiXCR and lists one record per CDR3 protein. The sample records some 210,000 distinct CDR3 sequences, around 20% being singletons. The sample taken for sequencing was PBMCs or a T cell subset sorted from them (not recorded which). The receptors shown here come from an adult woman who had mild COVID-19 (a few samples of this study predate the infection). Cell type and time point are not known.

J is TRBJ2-6 and V is TRBV7-3; 7 bases match TRBD1. The trim removed 6 bases at V and 3 bases at J, leaving 2 bases unmatched. CDR1 is SGHTA, CDR2 FQGTGA, per germline. The CDR3 has 14 residues. CDR3 amino acids: CASRPGGGANVLTF. Here the CDR3 DNA reads TGTGCCAGCAGACCAGGGGGTGGGGCCAACGTCCTGACTTTC.

This rearrangement joins TRBV6-1 to TRBJ2-5; D perhaps matches TRBD2 (6 bases). Trimming shortened V by 4 bases and J by 5 bases, and 11 bases separated the two germline ends. The CDR3 covers 13 residues. Germline lookup yields CDR1 MNHNS and CDR2 SASEGT. Written as DNA, the CDR3 is TGTGCCAGCAGTGCGAACGGGGGTGAGACCCAGTACTTC. Protein: CASSANGGETQYF.

This chain uses TRBV29-1 with TRBJ1-5; D uncertain. The V end was cut by 6 bases, the J end by 6 bases, with 12 bases between. Looked up from germline, CDR1 is SQVTM and CDR2 is ANQGSEA. The CDR3 has 12 residues. The CDR3 DNA sequence: TGCAGCGTGGCAGCAGATGGTCAGCCCCAGCATTTT. Protein sequence: CSVAADGQPQHF.

This sequence joins TRBV25-1 and TRBJ1-4, with 8 bases identical to TRBD1. Trimming took 1 base from V and 6 from J; bases not matched to a gene: 4. Germline values: CDR1 MGHDK, CDR2 SYGVNS. This CDR3 comprises 15 residues. The DNA for the CDR3 is TGTGCCAGCAGTGAATCGACAGGGGCGTATGAAAAACTGTTTTTT. Protein: CASSESTGAYEKLFF.

The J gene is TRBJ2-7, the V gene TRBV7-9, with 10 bases fitting TRBD2. J was trimmed by 3 bases and V by 4 bases; bases with no gene match: 12. The CDR3 sequence is 17 residues long. The germline V gene encodes CDR1 SEHNR and CDR2 FQNEAQ (reference sequence). CDR3 DNA sequence: TGTGCCAGCAGCTCAAGATTAGCGGGAGGTTTGGGCTACGAGCAGTACTTC. The encoded protein is CASSSRLAGGLGYEQYF. Filled out from reference TRBV7-9 and TRBJ2-7, the complete variable domain reads DTGVSQNPRHKITKRGQNVTFRCDPISEHNRLYWYRQTLGQGPEFLTYFQNEAQLEKSRLLSDRFSAERPKGSFSTLEIQRTEQGDSAMYLCASSSRLAGGLGYEQYFGPGTRLTVT.

J is TRBJ1-5 and V is TRBV6-5; D call uncertain. V dropped 6 bases and J dropped 2 bases, with 14 bases sitting between them. The length of the CDR3 is 15 residues. CDR1 and CDR2 (germline): MNHEY, SVGAGI. The CDR3 coding sequence is TGTGCCAGCAGCTCCGGCGGCTTTGGCAATCAGCCCCAGCATTTT. It yields the protein CASSSGGFGNQPQHF.

This clonotype was observed a few times. The chain has TRBV5-1 and TRBJ2-2; D not certain. In germline, CDR1 is SGHRS, CDR2 YFSETQ. This CDR3 region has 13 residues. Between the trimmed V and J ends, which lost 5 bases and 4 bases, there was a span of 9 bases. The CDR3 bases are TGCGCCAGCAGACTGGGTACCACCGGGGAGCTGTTTTTT. Protein product: CASRLGTTGELFF.

The rearrangement joins TRBV20-1 to TRBJ1-5, with 7 bases aligning to TRBD1. Per germline, CDR1 DFQATT and CDR2 SNEGSKA (reference sequence). The CDR3 spans 19 residues. The trim removed 1 base at V and 0 bases at J, leaving 15 bases unmatched. CDR3 nucleotide sequence: TGCAGTGCTAGAGTCGGGACAGTGCGACTGAGAGGTAGCAATCAGCCCCAGCATTTT. Amino acids: CSARVGTVRLRGSNQPQHF.

A few counts support this clonotype. This chain links TRBV14 with TRBJ2-1; 7 nucleotides align to TRBD1. The V and J ends lost 4 bases and 0 bases, in that order; junction bases with no gene match: 3. CDR1 is SGHDN and CDR2 is FVKESK in the germline V gene. The CDR3 is 15 residues long. DNA of the CDR3: TGTGCCAGCAGCCGACAGGGTAGCTCCTACAATGAGCAGTTCTTC. As protein: CASSRQGSSYNEQFF.

This clonotype was seen a few times. The CDR3 DNA reads TGTGCCAGCAGTAAATCTGGGGCCAACGTCCTGACTTTC. It specifies CASSKSGANVLTF. The chain couples TRBV12-3 or TRBV12-4 to TRBJ2-6, with unresolved D. This CDR3 has 13 amino acids. With 5 bases removed from V and 1 base from J, the gap between germline ends came to 3 bases.

This clonotype came up a few times. The V call is TRBV5-1, the J call TRBJ1-6; 9 nucleotides align to TRBD1. The germline V gene encodes CDR1 SGHRS and CDR2 YFSETQ. The CDR3 runs to 15 residues. V dropped 2 bases and J dropped 10; count of bases not matched to a gene: 7. The CDR3 region is CASSLKGQGGSPLHF. Written as DNA, the CDR3 is TGCGCCAGCAGCTTAAAGGGACAGGGTGGATCACCCCTCCACTTT.

This clonotype was counted between two and nine times. V usage is TRBV9 and J usage is TRBJ1-3; D is possibly TRBD1 (6 bases). Trimming shortened V by 4 bases and J by 0 bases, and 23 bases separated the two germline ends. In germline, CDR1 is SGDLS, CDR2 YYNGEE. This CDR3 is built from 19 residues. The CDR3 coding sequence is TGTGCCAGCAGCCCCTCGGGATTGGACAGTCTTATCTCTGGAAACACCATATATTTT. The encoded protein is CASSPSGLDSLISGNTIYF.

The chain carries TRBV20-1 and TRBJ2-4, with 10 bases fitting TRBD1. Germline trimming cut 5 bases from V and 8 bases from J; bases unmatched to any gene: 9. Germline loops: CDR1 DFQATT, CDR2 SNEGSKA (reference sequence). This CDR3 spans 14 amino acids. CDR3 sequence (DNA): TGCAGTGCTCCGACAGGGGGCAGGTCGGACATTCAGTACTTC. It translates to CSAPTGGRSDIQYF.

A few counts support this clonotype. This rearrangement joins TRBV15 to TRBJ2-2; D is unclear. V lost 5 bases and J lost 1, with 5 bases in between. The V gene's germline CDR1 is LNHNV and CDR2 YYDKDF (reference sequence). This CDR3 contains 13 residues. CDR3 nucleotide sequence: TGTGCCACCAGCTTAGGGAACACCGGGGAGCTGTTTTTT. Translating it yields CATSLGNTGELFF.